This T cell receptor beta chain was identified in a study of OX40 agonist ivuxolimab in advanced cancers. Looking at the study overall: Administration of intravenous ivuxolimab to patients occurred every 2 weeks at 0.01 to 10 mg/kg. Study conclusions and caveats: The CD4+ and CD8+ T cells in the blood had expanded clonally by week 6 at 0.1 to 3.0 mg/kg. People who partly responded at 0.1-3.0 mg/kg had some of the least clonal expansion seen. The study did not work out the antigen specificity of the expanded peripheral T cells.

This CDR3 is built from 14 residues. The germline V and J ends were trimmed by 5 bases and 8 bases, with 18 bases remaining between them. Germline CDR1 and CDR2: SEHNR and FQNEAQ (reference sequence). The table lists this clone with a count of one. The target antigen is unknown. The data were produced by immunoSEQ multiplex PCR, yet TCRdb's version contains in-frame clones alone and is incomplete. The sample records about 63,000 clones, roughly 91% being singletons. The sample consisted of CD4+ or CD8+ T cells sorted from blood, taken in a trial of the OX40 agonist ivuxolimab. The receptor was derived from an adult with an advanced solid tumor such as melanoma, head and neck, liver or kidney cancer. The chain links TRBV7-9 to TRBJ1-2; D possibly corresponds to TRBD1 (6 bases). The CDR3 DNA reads TGTGCCAGCAGCGTATTCCGAGGGGGGAACGGCTACACCTTC. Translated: CASSVFRGGNGYTF.